The 17 T cell receptor beta chains below come from one sample, sequenced in a study of response to subunit inactivated influenza vaccine (dated by TCRdb to the late 2010s). Receptors were amplified or captured by RT-PCR. The run used an Illumina HiSeq 2500. The raw public reads went through TCRdb reprocessing: fastp at Q25, MiXCR clone calling, in-frame beta chains kept. Rows merge per CDR3 protein into single entries with the most common DNA and genes. The sample table records about 520,000 distinct CDR3 sequences; 25% of these occur just once. In total, the top ten clones hold around 2% of the sample. The sequences come from CD4+ T cells sorted from PBMCs, collected approximately 5 days after vaccination. All receptors derive from a man aged 50 or older who received an inactivated influenza vaccine. Donor details come from another sample of the same person, matched by shared clones.

In its sample, this clonotype was seen a few times. Germline and junction disagree at one end, which may indicate a read error. V is TRBV20-1 and J is TRBJ2-5; 9 bases are a match to TRBD1. This CDR3 has 12 residues. Germline V gene lookup returns CDR1 DFQATT and CDR2 SNEGSKA (reference sequence). The CDR3: CSAGTGTTLRPF. In DNA form, the CDR3 reads TGCAGTGCCGGGACAGGGACCACCCTAAGGCCCTTC.

This clonotype was counted at least ten times. This chain links TRBV11-3 with TRBJ2-7; D unresolved. Germline V gene data show CDR1 as SGHNT and CDR2 as YENEEA. This CDR3 has 13 residues. V was trimmed by 0 bases and J by 6 bases, leaving 9 bases between them. CDR3 region: CASSLDGDREQYF. CDR3 bases: TGTGCCAGCAGCTTAGATGGTGATCGCGAGCAGTACTTC. Complete variable domain (other parts from reference TRBV11-3 and TRBJ2-7): EAGVVQSPRYKIIEKKQPVAFWCNPISGHNTLYWYLQNLGQGPELLIRYENEEAVDDSQLPKDRFSAERLKGVDSTLKIQPAELGDSAVYLCASSLDGDREQYFGPGTRLTVT.

This clonotype was recorded a few times. This chain connects TRBV7-2 to TRBJ2-3, with D tentatively TRBD1 (6 bases). Trimming pared 4 bases from V and 0 bases from J, leaving 14 bases between. From germline, CDR1 is SGHTA and CDR2 FQGNSA. CDR3 length equals 16 residues. The CDR3 region has the DNA TGTGCCAGCAGCTACCACCGGACAGCTAGCACAGATACGCAGTATTTT. Translating it yields CASSYHRTASTDTQYF.

This clonotype was picked up a small number of times. The J gene is TRBJ2-1, the V gene TRBV7-2; 13 bases are a match to TRBD2. This CDR3 is 13 amino acids long. The germline CDR1 and CDR2 sequences are SGHTA and FQGNSA. The ends lost 8 bases at V and 12 bases at J; junction bases unmatched: 7. The CDR3 region is CASGTWTSGRQFF. The DNA of the CDR3 is TGTGCCAGCGGCACCTGGACTAGCGGGAGGCAGTTCTTC.

This rearrangement joins TRBV29-1 to TRBJ1-1; 9 nucleotides align to TRBD1. Unmatched junction bases numbered 6, after V lost 6 bases and J lost 4 bases. The CDR3 is made up of 13 amino acids. CDR1 and CDR2 from the germline V gene are SQVTM and ANQGSEA. CDR3 residues: CSVTGGRGTEAFF. The CDR3 nucleotides read TGCAGCGTAACAGGGGGCAGGGGCACTGAAGCTTTCTTT.

This clonotype was seen only a few times. The J gene is TRBJ2-1, the V gene TRBV7-9; TRBD1 matches at 10 bases. The germline V gene encodes CDR1 SEHNR and CDR2 FQNEAQ (reference sequence). V lost 1 base, J lost 8 bases, and 5 bases stayed unmatched. The CDR3 has 15 residues. The CDR3 spells CASSLVRDRGHEQFF. The CDR3 DNA sequence: TGTGCCAGCAGCTTAGTGCGGGACAGGGGTCATGAGCAGTTCTTC.

The V gene is TRBV19, the J gene TRBJ1-1; D is undetermined. Trimming took off 3 bases at V and 8 bases at J, with 10 bases between the two ends. The length of the CDR3 is 12 residues. Looked up from germline, CDR1 is LNHDA and CDR2 is SQIVND (reference sequence). CDR3: CASSMRAAEAFF. The CDR3 coding sequence is TGTGCCAGTAGTATGAGAGCGGCGGAAGCTTTCTTT. The full variable domain, in which reference TRBV19 and TRBJ1-1 provide the parts outside the CDR3, is DGGITQSPKYLFRKEGQNVTLSCEQNLNHDAMYWYRQDPGQGLRLIYYSQIVNDFQKGDIAEGYSVSREKKESFPLTVTSAQKNPTAFYLCASSMRAAEAFFGQGTRLTVV.

This clonotype occurred once. An end of the junction differs from the germline gene, which may be a read error. The CDR3 DNA sequence: TGCAGTGCGAGAGGGACTAGCGGGAGGTTGAGGGAGACCCAGTACTTC. Its protein is CSARGTSGRLRETQYF. The V and J genes are TRBV20-1 and TRBJ2-5; the match to TRBD2 covers 15 bases. The CDR3 has 16 amino acids. Germline V gene data show CDR1 as DFQATT and CDR2 as SNEGSKA (reference sequence).

This clonotype was recorded once. The chain has TRBV11-2 and TRBJ2-3; the D call may be TRBD1 or TRBD2 (6 bases each). Germline V gene data show CDR1 as SGHAT and CDR2 as FQNNGV. The CDR3 consists of 15 residues. V shed 1 base and J shed 4 bases, with 12 bases lying between them. CDR3 sequence reads: CASSLGAGGADTQYF. The CDR3 nucleotides are TGTGCCAGCAGCTTAGGGGCCGGGGGCGCAGATACGCAGTATTTT.

This clonotype appeared a single time. The V gene is TRBV4-2, the J gene TRBJ2-2; 11 bases are shared with TRBD2. Germline loops: CDR1 LGHNA, CDR2 YNFKEQ. The CDR3 contains 18 residues. With 1 base clipped from V and 6 bases from J, the junction kept 10 bases outside the gene matches. CDR3 residues: CASSQVGSGRAEAGELFF. CDR3 sequence (DNA): TGTGCCAGCAGCCAAGTTGGTAGCGGGAGGGCCGAGGCCGGGGAGCTGTTTTTT.

The gene calls are TRBV14 and TRBJ2-1; D may match TRBD1 or TRBD2 (7 bases each). Germline V gene data show CDR1 as SGHDN and CDR2 as FVKESK. Between the trimmed V and J ends, which lost 2 bases and 3 bases, there was a span of 14 bases. The CDR3 is 16 amino acids. The DNA for the CDR3 is TGTGCCAGCAGCCAATACAGGGGAGGGGACTACAATGAGCAGTTCTTC. Its translation is CASSQYRGGDYNEQFF.

The chain carries TRBV15 and TRBJ2-7; D unclear. This CDR3 spans 13 amino acids. The germline V gene encodes CDR1 LNHNV and CDR2 YYDKDF (reference sequence). The V and J ends lost 0 bases and 4 bases respectively, with 7 bases between them. The CDR3 reads CATSRDRVYEQYF. CDR3 nucleotides: TGTGCCACCAGCAGAGATCGGGTGTACGAGCAGTACTTC.

CDR3 in DNA: TGCAGCGTCATGACTGGGGAGACCCAGTACTTC. This codes for CSVMTGETQYF. The J gene is TRBJ2-5, the V gene TRBV29-1; no clear D gene. The CDR3 contains 11 residues. Trimming removed 6 bases at V and 5 bases at J, with 10 bases between. Germline lookup yields CDR1 SQVTM and CDR2 ANQGSEA.

The rearrangement links TRBV20-1 to TRBJ2-7; tentative D call: TRBD2 (7 bases). This CDR3 spans 14 amino acids. The V end lost 2 bases, the J end lost 4 bases, and 15 bases lay between the germline ends. Germline V gene sequence: CDR1 DFQATT, CDR2 SNEGSKA (reference sequence). The DNA of the CDR3 is TGCAGTGCTAGATCCGTTGGGGGGGCGTACGAGCAGTACTTC. As protein: CSARSVGGAYEQYF.

The chain employs TRBV3-1 and TRBJ2-5; 9 bases are a match to TRBD1. Germline CDR1 and CDR2: LGHDT and YNNKEL (reference sequence). This CDR3 region has 13 residues. J gave up 4 bases and V 6 bases, and 3 bases lay outside the gene matches. In DNA form, the CDR3 reads TGTGCCAGCAGGGGGACAGGGAGAGAGACCCAGTACTTC. It encodes CASRGTGRETQYF.

This clonotype was detected a few times. Here the CDR3 DNA reads TGTGCCAGCAGTGCACTAGCGGGCGAGTGGGATACGCAGTATTTT. Translated: CASSALAGEWDTQYF. The chain joins TRBV6-1 to TRBJ2-3; 9 bases map to TRBD2. Germline values: CDR1 MNHNS, CDR2 SASEGT. Germline trimming cut 4 bases from V and 6 bases from J; bases unmatched to any gene: 8. This CDR3 contains 15 residues.

The chain carries TRBV20-1 and TRBJ2-3; D is perhaps TRBD2 (5 bases). The CDR3 loop spans 13 amino acids. The ends were cut back, 3 bases at V and 5 bases at J, with 12 bases in the middle. The V gene's germline CDR1 is DFQATT and CDR2 SNEGSKA (reference sequence). DNA for the CDR3: TGCAGTGCTAGTACGGGGAACGGAGATACGCAGTATTTT. This codes for CSASTGNGDTQYF.